The 18 T cell receptor beta chains below all came from one sample that was sequenced in a study of metastatic and nonmetastatic thyroid tumors. TCRdb reprocessed the PCR reads using MiXCR. In the table there are fewer than 20,000 clones, around 30% of which are singletons. Among the patients, none had received any treatment before thyroid surgery. The sequencing input was tumor tissue. These receptors all stem from a male donor with papillary thyroid cancer or a benign thyroid nodule (not recorded which). Some clones in this sample may be carry-over from other donors' samples.

On this clone itself: Germline is not matched at one junction end, which may reflect a read error. This chain joins TRBV5-8 and TRBJ2-6; weak D call: TRBD1 (5 bases). The CDR3 runs 16 residues. Germline V gene data show CDR1 as SGHTS and CDR2 as YDEGEE. DNA for the CDR3: TGTGCAAGCAGCTCACACAGGAGCTCTGGGGCCAAGGTCCTGACTTTC. Encoded protein: CASSSHRSSGAKVLTF.

V is TRBV18 and J is TRBJ1-3; D unclear. This CDR3 spans 15 amino acids. Trimming cost V 1 base and J 3 bases, with 10 bases left between them. CDR1 KGHSH and CDR2 LQKENI come from the germline V gene. The CDR3 DNA reads TGTGCCAGCTCACCACGACGCAGCGATGGAAACACCATATATTTT. It specifies CASSPRRSDGNTIYF.

J is TRBJ1-6 and V is TRBV6-1; weak D call: TRBD1 (6 bases). Germline loops: CDR1 MNHNS, CDR2 SASEGT. With 6 bases removed from V and 8 bases from J, the gap between germline ends came to 17 bases. The length of the CDR3 is 15 residues. CDR3 coding DNA: TGTGCCAGCAGGAATGGCGGGGGCGCGTATTCACCCCTCCACTTT. Protein sequence: CASRNGGGAYSPLHF.

This rearrangement joins TRBV11-2 to TRBJ2-5; D gene uncertain. Germline V gives CDR1 SGHAT, CDR2 FQNNGV. V was cut by 0 bases and J by 4 bases, with 3 bases left in between. The CDR3 spans 12 residues. The CDR3: CASSLDAETQYF. CDR3 bases: TGTGCCAGCAGCTTAGACGCAGAGACCCAGTACTTC.

In its sample, this clone was seen many times. The chain combines TRBV5-4 with TRBJ2-5; D ambiguous. The CDR3 runs to 12 residues. V lost 4 bases, J lost 1 base, and 5 bases lay in between. Germline CDR1 SGHNT, CDR2 YYREEE (reference sequence). The CDR3 DNA is TGTGCCAGCAGCGGCAGCCAAGAGACCCAGTACTTC. The encoded protein is CASSGSQETQYF.

This clone appeared a few times. V and J are TRBV6-5 and TRBJ2-7, with D perhaps matching TRBD1 (6 bases). Per the germline V gene, CDR1 is MNHEY and CDR2 is SVGAGI. The ends were cut back, 0 bases at V and 3 bases at J, with 12 bases in the middle. The CDR3 consists of 15 residues. CDR3 sequence (DNA): TGTGCCAGCAGTTACTCATTGGACAGTATCTACGAGCAGTACTTC. Translation: CASSYSLDSIYEQYF.

This clone turned up a few times. This chain connects TRBV7-9 to TRBJ2-7; D perhaps matches TRBD1 (5 bases). The V and J ends lost 4 bases and 4 bases respectively, with 11 bases between them. The CDR3 is 13 amino acids. CDR1 is SEHNR, CDR2 FQNEAQ, per germline (reference sequence). The CDR3 DNA sequence: TGTGCCAGCAGCTACGACAGCTTATACGAGCAGTACTTC. Its protein product is CASSYDSLYEQYF.

The count of this clone is one. The chain couples TRBV30 to TRBJ1-3, with a possible D match to TRBD1 (5 bases). CDR3 length: 15 residues. The germline V gene has CDR1 GTSNPN and CDR2 SVGIG (reference sequence). V was cut by 3 bases and J by 0 bases, with 12 bases left in between. The CDR3 DNA reads as TGTGCCTGGAGCCAGGGCCCCTTCTCTGGAAACACCATATATTTT. Its translation: CAWSQGPFSGNTIYF.

This chain uses TRBV7-8 with TRBJ1-4, with D unresolved. The CDR3 contains 12 residues. CDR1 SGHVS and CDR2 FQNEAQ come from the germline V gene. Trimming took 5 bases from V and 8 from J, leaving 9 bases between them. For the CDR3, the DNA is TGTGCCAGCAGCCTAGACTCGGAAAAACTGTTTTTT. Translated: CASSLDSEKLFF. Full variable domain (outside the CDR3, taken from reference TRBV7-8 and TRBJ1-4): GAGVSQSPRYKVAKRGQDVALRCDPISGHVSLFWYQQALGQGPEFLTYFQNEAQLDKSGLPSDRFFAERPEGSVSTLKIQRTQQEDSAVYLCASSLDSEKLFFGSGTQLSVL.

The chain couples TRBV3-1 to TRBJ1-3, with D perhaps TRBD1 (5 bases). CDR3 length: 15 residues. Germline values: CDR1 LGHDT, CDR2 YNNKEL (reference sequence). The ends were cut back, 7 bases at V and 0 bases at J, with 13 bases in the middle. CDR3 coding DNA: TGTGCCAGCAATAAGGGACGGGACTCTGGAAACACCATATATTTT. Translated, it gives CASNKGRDSGNTIYF. Full variable domain (missing parts from reference TRBV3-1 and TRBJ1-3): DTAVSQTPKYLVTQMGNDKSIKCEQNLGHDTMYWYKQDSKKFLKIMFSYNNKELIINETVPNRFSPKSPDKAHLNLHINSLELGDSAVYFCASNKGRDSGNTIYFGEGSWLTVV.

This clone was recorded many times. This chain joins TRBV7-9 and TRBJ2-3; 8 positions agree with TRBD2. Germline lookup yields CDR1 SEHNR and CDR2 FQNEAQ (reference sequence). The CDR3 spans 13 residues. Losses at the gene ends were 3 bases for V and 6 bases for J; bases not matched to a gene: 2. For the CDR3, the DNA is TGTGCCAGCAGCTTTCCTAGCGGGGATACGCAGTATTTT. This sequence encodes CASSFPSGDTQYF.

V gene TRBV20-1 combines with J gene TRBJ1-2; D ambiguous. Deletions cut 1 base from V and 4 bases from J, with 4 bases between. CDR3 length: 11 amino acids. Looked up from germline, CDR1 is DFQATT and CDR2 is SNEGSKA (reference sequence). The CDR3 spells CSARGGYGYTF. The CDR3 DNA follows: TGCAGTGCTAGAGGGGGCTATGGCTACACCTTC.

This clone was observed a handful of times. The V and J genes are TRBV20-1 and TRBJ2-7, with 13 bases identical to TRBD2. Germline CDR1 and CDR2: DFQATT and SNEGSKA (reference sequence). With V trimmed by 3 bases and J by 3 bases, 11 bases remained unmatched. This CDR3 is built from 17 residues. The CDR3 DNA sequence: TGCAGTGCTAGCCCGACTAGCGGGAGGCAATCCGTCTACGAGCAGTACTTC. It codes for CSASPTSGRQSVYEQYF.

The V and J genes are TRBV3-1 and TRBJ2-7; 12 bases align to TRBD2. Germline CDR1 reads LGHDT; CDR2 reads YNNKEL (reference sequence). Germline trimming cut 4 bases from V and 2 bases from J; bases unmatched to any gene: 3. The CDR3 has 15 amino acids. The CDR3 reads CASSLASGRAYEQYF. DNA of the CDR3: TGTGCCAGCAGCCTCGCTAGCGGGAGGGCCTACGAGCAGTACTTC.

V usage is TRBV6-1 and J usage is TRBJ1-2; D unclear. The CDR3 runs to 15 residues. The V and J ends lost 0 bases and 5 bases respectively, with 13 bases between them. The germline V gene encodes CDR1 MNHNS and CDR2 SASEGT. The DNA for the CDR3 is TGTGCCAGCAGTGAAGCGTTTGGGTATGGGTATGGCTACACCTTC. It codes for CASSEAFGYGYGYTF.

V is TRBV7-9 and J is TRBJ1-5, with D possibly being TRBD1 (5 bases). V shed 9 bases and J shed 5 bases, with 20 bases lying between them. Germline CDR1 SEHNR, CDR2 FQNEAQ (reference sequence). The CDR3 is made up of 15 amino acids. The CDR3 spells CARILDTGGDQPQHF. DNA for the CDR3: TGTGCCAGAATCCTGGACACCGGAGGGGATCAGCCCCAGCATTTT. Variable domain in full (rest from reference TRBV7-9 and TRBJ1-5): DTGVSQNPRHKITKRGQNVTFRCDPISEHNRLYWYRQTLGQGPEFLTYFQNEAQLEKSRLLSDRFSAERPKGSFSTLEIQRTEQGDSAMYLCARILDTGGDQPQHFGDGTRLSIL.

To note about this clone: One junction end does not reproduce the germline sequence, and a read error may be involved. This chain joins TRBV6-1 and TRBJ2-3; D is uncertain. Germline V CDR1 and CDR2: MNHNS, SASEGT. The CDR3 length is 15 residues. The CDR3 DNA is TGTGCCAGCAGTGAATCTGGCAGCCGCACAGATACGCGGTATTTT. As protein: CASSESGSRTDTRYF.

This clone was found a few times. The chain's CDR3 is CASSYLYGSPYNEQFF. The CDR3 region has the DNA TGTGCCAGCAGTTACCTGTACGGGTCCCCCTACAATGAGCAGTTCTTC. V is TRBV28 and J is TRBJ2-1; D gene ambiguous. Trimming took 4 bases from V and 2 from J, leaving 15 bases between them. This CDR3 spans 16 amino acids. The V gene's germline CDR1 is MDHEN and CDR2 SYDVKM.